This paragraph reports one T cell receptor beta chain. Its target is not known. This record comes from a study of response to subunit inactivated influenza vaccine. Study conclusions and caveats: A suggestion made by the authors is that each seasonal influenza vaccination recruits few new T cells.

TCRdb used MiXCR to reprocess the RT-PCR reads, holding one entry per CDR3 protein. The sample holds 650,000 to 800,000 distinct CDR3 sequences, approximately 17% seen once. V lost 2 bases and J lost 4, with 10 bases in between. This CDR3 has 13 residues. CDR1 and CDR2 (germline): SGHDT, YYEEEE. The TCR originated in a man in his forties or fifties who received an inactivated influenza vaccine. Source: PBMCs from blood, taken around 5 days after vaccination. The chain combines TRBV5-6 with TRBJ2-7, with D perhaps matching TRBD2 (5 bases). This chain's CDR3 is CASSFWTPYEQYF. CDR3 DNA: TGTGCCAGCAGCTTCTGGACTCCGTACGAGCAGTACTTC.